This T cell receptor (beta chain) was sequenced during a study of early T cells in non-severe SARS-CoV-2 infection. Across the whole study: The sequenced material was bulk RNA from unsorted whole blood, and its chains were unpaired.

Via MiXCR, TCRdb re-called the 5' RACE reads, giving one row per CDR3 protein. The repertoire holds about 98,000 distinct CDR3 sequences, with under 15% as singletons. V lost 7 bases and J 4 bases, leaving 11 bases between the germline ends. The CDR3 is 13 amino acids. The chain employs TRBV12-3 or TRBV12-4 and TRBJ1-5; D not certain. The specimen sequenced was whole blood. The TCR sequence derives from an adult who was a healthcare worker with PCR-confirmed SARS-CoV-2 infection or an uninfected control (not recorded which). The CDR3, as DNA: TGTGCCAGCAACAGTGTGGGAAATCAGCCCCAGCATTTT. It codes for CASNSVGNQPQHF.